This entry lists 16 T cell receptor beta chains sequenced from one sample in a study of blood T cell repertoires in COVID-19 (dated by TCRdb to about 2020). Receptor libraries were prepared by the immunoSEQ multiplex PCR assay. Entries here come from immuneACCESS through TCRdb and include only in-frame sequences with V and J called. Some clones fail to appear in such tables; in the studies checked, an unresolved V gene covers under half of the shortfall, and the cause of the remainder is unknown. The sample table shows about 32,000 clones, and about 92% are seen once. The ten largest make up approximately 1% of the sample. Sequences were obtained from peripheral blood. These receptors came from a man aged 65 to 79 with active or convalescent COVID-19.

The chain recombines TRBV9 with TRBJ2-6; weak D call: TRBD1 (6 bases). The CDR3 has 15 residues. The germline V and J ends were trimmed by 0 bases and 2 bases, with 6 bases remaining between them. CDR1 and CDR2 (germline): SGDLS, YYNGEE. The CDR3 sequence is CASSVAGAGANVLTF. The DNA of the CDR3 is TGTGCCAGCAGCGTAGCAGGGGCTGGGGCCAACGTCCTGACTTTC. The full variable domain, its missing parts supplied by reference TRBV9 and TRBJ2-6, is DSGVTQTPKHLITATGQRVTLRCSPRSGDLSVYWYQQSLDQGLQFLIQYYNGEERAKGNILERFSAQQFPDLHSELNLSSLELGDSALYFCASSVAGAGANVLTFGAGSRLTVL.

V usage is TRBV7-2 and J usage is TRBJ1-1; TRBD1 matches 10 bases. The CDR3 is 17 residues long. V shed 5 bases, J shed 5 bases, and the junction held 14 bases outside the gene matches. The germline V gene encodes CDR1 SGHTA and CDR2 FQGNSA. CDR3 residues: CASSQRPGTGVGTEAFF. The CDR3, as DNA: TGTGCCAGCAGCCAGAGGCCCGGGACAGGGGTTGGAACTGAAGCTTTCTTT.

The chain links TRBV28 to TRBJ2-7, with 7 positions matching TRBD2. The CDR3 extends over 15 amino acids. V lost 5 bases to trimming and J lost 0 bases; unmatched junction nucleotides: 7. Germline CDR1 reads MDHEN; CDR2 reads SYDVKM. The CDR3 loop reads CASSRWGGFSYEQYF. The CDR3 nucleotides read TGTGCCAGCAGTCGATGGGGGGGTTTCTCCTACGAGCAGTACTTC.

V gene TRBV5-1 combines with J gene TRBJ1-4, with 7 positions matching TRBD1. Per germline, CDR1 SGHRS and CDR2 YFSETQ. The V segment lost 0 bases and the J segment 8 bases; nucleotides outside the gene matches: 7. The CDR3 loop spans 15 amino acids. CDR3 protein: CASSLAGTETEKLFF. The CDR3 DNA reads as TGCGCCAGCAGCTTGGCCGGGACAGAGACCGAAAAACTGTTTTTT.

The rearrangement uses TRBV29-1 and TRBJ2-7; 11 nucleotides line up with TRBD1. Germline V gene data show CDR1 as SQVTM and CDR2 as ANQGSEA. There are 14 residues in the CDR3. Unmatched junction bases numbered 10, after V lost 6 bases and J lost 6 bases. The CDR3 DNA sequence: TGCAGCGTCAGAGGGACAGGGGGACCTATCGAGCAGTACTTC. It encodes CSVRGTGGPIEQYF.

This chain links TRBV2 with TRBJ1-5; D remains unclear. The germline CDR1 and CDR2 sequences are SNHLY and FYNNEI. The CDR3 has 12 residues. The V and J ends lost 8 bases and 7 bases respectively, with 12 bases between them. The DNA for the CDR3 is TGTGCCAGCGCGGACTCCCTCCAGCCCCAGCATTTT. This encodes CASADSLQPQHF.

The CDR3 loop reads CASSLEVREYGYTF. CDR3 nucleotides: TGTGCCAGCAGCTTAGAGGTCAGGGAATATGGCTACACCTTC. V usage is TRBV7-2 and J usage is TRBJ1-2; possible D gene TRBD1, 5 bases. The germline gives CDR1 SGHTA, CDR2 FQGNSA. This CDR3 has 14 residues. The ends were cut back, 1 base at V and 5 bases at J, with 11 bases in the middle. The full variable domain, completed using reference TRBV7-2 and TRBJ1-2, is GAGVSQSPSNKVTEKGKDVELRCDPISGHTALYWYRQSLGQGLEFLIYFQGNSAPDKSGLPSDRFSAERTGGSVSTLTIQRTQQEDSAVYLCASSLEVREYGYTFGSGTRLTVV.

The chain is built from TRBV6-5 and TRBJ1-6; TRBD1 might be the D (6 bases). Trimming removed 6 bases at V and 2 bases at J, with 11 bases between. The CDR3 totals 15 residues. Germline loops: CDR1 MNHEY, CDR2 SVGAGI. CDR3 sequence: CASRARGPYNSPLHF. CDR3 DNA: TGTGCCAGCAGAGCCAGGGGCCCCTATAATTCACCCCTCCACTTT.

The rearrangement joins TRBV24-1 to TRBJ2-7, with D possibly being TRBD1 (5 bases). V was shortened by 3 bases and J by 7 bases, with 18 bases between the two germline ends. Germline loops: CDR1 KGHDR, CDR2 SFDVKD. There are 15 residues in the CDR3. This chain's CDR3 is CATSDPLYRPWEQYF. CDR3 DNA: TGTGCCACCAGTGATCCTCTGTACAGGCCGTGGGAGCAGTACTTC.

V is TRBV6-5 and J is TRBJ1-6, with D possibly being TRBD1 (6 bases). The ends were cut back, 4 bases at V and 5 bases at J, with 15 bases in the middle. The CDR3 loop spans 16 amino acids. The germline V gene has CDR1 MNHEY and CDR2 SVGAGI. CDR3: CASSSGHRADNSPLHF. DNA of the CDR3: TGTGCCAGCAGTTCGGGACATCGGGCGGATAATTCACCCCTCCACTTT.

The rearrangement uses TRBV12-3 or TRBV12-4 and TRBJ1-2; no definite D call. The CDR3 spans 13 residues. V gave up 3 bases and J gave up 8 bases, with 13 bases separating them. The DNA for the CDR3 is TGTGCCAGCAGTTTCCCGGGAAGTGGGGGCTACACCTTC. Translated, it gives CASSFPGSGGYTF.

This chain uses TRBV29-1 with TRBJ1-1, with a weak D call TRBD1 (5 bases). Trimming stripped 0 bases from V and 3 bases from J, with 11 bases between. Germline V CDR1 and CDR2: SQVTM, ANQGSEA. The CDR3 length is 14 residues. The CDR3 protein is CSVEDQGWYTEAFF. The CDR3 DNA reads TGCAGCGTTGAAGACCAGGGCTGGTACACTGAAGCTTTCTTT.

The CDR3 spells CASSTGTNQETQYF. The CDR3 bases are TGCGCCAGCAGCACCGGGACAAACCAAGAGACCCAGTACTTC. V is TRBV5-1 and J is TRBJ2-5; tentative D call: TRBD1 (6 bases). The CDR3 covers 14 residues. CDR1 SGHRS and CDR2 YFSETQ come from the germline V gene. V shed 4 bases and J shed 0 bases, with 10 bases lying between them.

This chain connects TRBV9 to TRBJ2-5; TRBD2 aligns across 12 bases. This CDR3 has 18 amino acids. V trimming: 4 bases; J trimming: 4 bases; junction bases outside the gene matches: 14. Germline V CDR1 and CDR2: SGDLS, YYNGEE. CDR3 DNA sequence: TGTGCCAGCAGCTCCTCACTCAGACTAGCGGGGGCTGGAGAGACCCAGTACTTC. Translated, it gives CASSSSLRLAGAGETQYF.

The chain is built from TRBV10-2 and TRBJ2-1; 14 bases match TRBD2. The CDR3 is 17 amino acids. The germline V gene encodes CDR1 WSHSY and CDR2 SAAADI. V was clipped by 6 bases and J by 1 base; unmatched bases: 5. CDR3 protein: CASSTGTSGSSYNEQFF. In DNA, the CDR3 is TGCGCCAGCAGCACCGGGACTAGCGGGAGTTCCTACAATGAGCAGTTCTTC.

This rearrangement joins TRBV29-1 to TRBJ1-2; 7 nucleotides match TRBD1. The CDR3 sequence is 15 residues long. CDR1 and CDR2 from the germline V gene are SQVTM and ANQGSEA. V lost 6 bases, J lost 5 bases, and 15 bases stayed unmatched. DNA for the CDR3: TGCAGCGTCACAGGGTCCAGGGGGTCTCAGTATGGCTACACCTTC. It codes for CSVTGSRGSQYGYTF.